Reported below is one TCR beta chain. This sample is part of a study of blood T cell repertoires in COVID-19. Background on the study: From T cells, B-cell-depleted T cells, or PBMCs came the material, which was cDNA or gDNA.

The CDR3 is 14 residues long. Germline V gene sequence: CDR1 SGHTA, CDR2 FQGNSA. The V end lost 5 bases, the J end lost 7 bases, and 15 bases lay between the germline ends. Authors' processing steps: From reference gene primer amplification, estimates of nucleated cell counts were derived. The repertoire was sequenced with immunoSEQ multiplex PCR; TCRdb's copy has only in-frame clones and lacks some. V, J and clone size are taken as reported in that table, and D and trimming were inferred from the DNA itself. Of roughly 77,000 clones listed, roughly 73% are singletons. Sequenced: peripheral blood. The rearrangement uses TRBV7-2 and TRBJ1-5, with D tentatively TRBD1 (5 bases). This receptor was obtained from a human donor in a cohort sampled during active COVID-19. This CDR3 is CASSPPGARQPQHF. CDR3 bases: TGTGCCAGCAGCCCACCTGGGGCGAGGCAGCCCCAGCATTTT.